Sequencing of this TCR beta chain was carried out in a study of blood T cell repertoires in COVID-19. Study details: The United States, Italy and Spain were the sources of the acute and convalescent COVID-19 samples. PBMCs, B-cell-depleted T cells, or T cells were the source of the cDNA or gDNA that made up the material.

As handled by the study authors: Researchers report that nucleated cell counts were estimated from reference gene primer amplification. Only in-frame clones appear in the TCRdb table, and some are missing; sequencing was by immunoSEQ multiplex PCR. V and J calls and clone size are as listed in that table; D and trimming were resolved from the DNA. The table lists under 80,000 clones, roughly 80% of them singletons. Germline V gene data show CDR1 as LGHDT and CDR2 as YNNKEL (reference sequence). Trimming removed 4 bases at V and 4 bases at J, with 11 bases between. The length of the CDR3 is 14 residues.

The V call is TRBV3-1 (or the pseudogene TRBV3-2), the J call TRBJ1-3; D is unresolved. Sequencing was performed on peripheral blood. This sequence was found in a man aged 80 or over with acute or convalescent COVID-19. The CDR3 DNA reads as TGTGCCAGCAGCCTCTCCCGCGGAGGAAACACCATATATTTT. The encoded protein is CASSLSRGGNTIYF.